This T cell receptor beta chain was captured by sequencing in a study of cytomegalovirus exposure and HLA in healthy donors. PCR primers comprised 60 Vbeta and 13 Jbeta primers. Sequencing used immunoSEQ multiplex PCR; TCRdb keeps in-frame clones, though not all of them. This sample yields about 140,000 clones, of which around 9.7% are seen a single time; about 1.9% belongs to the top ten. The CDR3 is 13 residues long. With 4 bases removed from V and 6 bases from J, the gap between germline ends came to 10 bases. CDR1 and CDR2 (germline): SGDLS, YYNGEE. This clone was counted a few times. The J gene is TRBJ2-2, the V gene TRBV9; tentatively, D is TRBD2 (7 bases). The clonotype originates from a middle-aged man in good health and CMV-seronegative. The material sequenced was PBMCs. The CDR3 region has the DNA TGTGCCAGCAGCTTCGGGGGGCCCGGGGAGCTGTTTTTT. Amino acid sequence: CASSFGGPGELFF. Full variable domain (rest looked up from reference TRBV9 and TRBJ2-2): DSGVTQTPKHLITATGQRVTLRCSPRSGDLSVYWYQQSLDQGLQFLIQYYNGEERAKGNILERFSAQQFPDLHSELNLSSLELGDSALYFCASSFGGPGELFFGEGSRLTVL.